These 14 T cell receptor beta chains were all obtained from the same sample, sequenced in a study of control samples from healthy donors and cancer patients. Assay used: immunoSEQ multiplex PCR; TCRdb lists only in-frame clones, some missing. The repertoire holds some 150,000 clones, with just over 90% as singletons. The sample was blood. The receptors shown here come from an older woman in good health.

The chain carries TRBV18 and TRBJ1-6; 9 bases align to TRBD1. After removal of 3 bases from V and 7 bases from J, the junction contained 7 bases not matched to a gene. CDR1 is KGHSH, CDR2 LQKENI, per germline. CDR3 length equals 16 residues. The DNA of the CDR3 is TGTGCCAGCTCACCGCGGACAGGGGACGCGAATTCACCCCTCCACTTT. It yields the protein CASSPRTGDANSPLHF.

The rearrangement uses TRBV6-1 and TRBJ1-5; possibly TRBD1 for D (6 bases). Trimming removed 1 base at V and 3 bases at J, with 19 bases between. The CDR3 spans 18 residues. Per germline, CDR1 MNHNS and CDR2 SASEGT. CDR3 coding DNA: TGTGCCAGCAGTGAAGGAATTGGTCAGGGGATGGACAATCAGCCCCAGCATTTT. This encodes CASSEGIGQGMDNQPQHF.

V gene TRBV4-1 combines with J gene TRBJ2-7; D call uncertain. Trimming cost V 1 base and J 2 bases, with 12 bases left between them. Germline CDR1 reads MGHRA; CDR2 reads YSYEKL. This CDR3 has 15 amino acids. The CDR3 DNA reads as TGCGCCAGCAGCCAAGCTCACTCTATTACCTACGAGCAGTACTTC. Translation gives CASSQAHSITYEQYF.

The chain recombines TRBV4-3 with TRBJ1-2; D is possibly TRBD1 (6 bases). The germline CDR1 and CDR2 sequences are LGHNA and YSLEER. V was cut by 4 bases and J by 7 bases, with 16 bases left in between. CDR3 length equals 14 residues. This CDR3 is CASSPHILQGGYTF. DNA of the CDR3: TGCGCCAGCAGCCCACACATTCTACAGGGTGGCTACACCTTC.

The V call is TRBV7-2, the J call TRBJ1-2; unclear D gene. Per germline, CDR1 SGHTA and CDR2 FQGNSA. There are 15 residues in the CDR3. V lost 0 bases and J lost 3, with 11 bases in between. The CDR3 region has the DNA TGTGCCAGCAGCTTAGCTCAAGCACCTTACTATGGCTACACCTTC. Encoded protein: CASSLAQAPYYGYTF.

This rearrangement joins TRBV7-2 to TRBJ1-4; 7 nucleotides agree with TRBD1. CDR1 is SGHTA and CDR2 is FQGNSA in the germline V gene. This CDR3 region has 15 residues. Unmatched junction bases numbered 4, after V lost 5 bases and J lost 1 base. CDR3 sequence (DNA): TGTGCCAGCAGCATCCGGACAGGAACTAATGAAAAACTGTTTTTT. Translated, it gives CASSIRTGTNEKLFF.

The J gene is TRBJ1-2, the V gene TRBV7-9; 10 nucleotides agree with TRBD1. CDR3 length: 16 residues. Germline CDR1 is SEHNR and CDR2 is FQNEAQ (reference sequence). Losses at the gene ends were 5 bases for V and 4 bases for J; bases not matched to a gene: 10. The CDR3 spells CASSRGGQGFIYGYTF. CDR3 in DNA: TGTGCCAGCAGCCGAGGGGGACAGGGGTTCATCTATGGCTACACCTTC.

The V call is TRBV6-5, the J call TRBJ1-6; D unresolved. This CDR3 is built from 15 residues. The V and J ends lost 5 bases and 7 bases respectively, with 15 bases between them. Germline assignment: CDR1 MNHEY and CDR2 SVGAGI. CDR3 residues: CASSPMGGWNSPLHF. In nucleotides, the CDR3 is TGTGCCAGCAGTCCAATGGGAGGTTGGAATTCACCCCTCCACTTT.

The rearrangement links TRBV12-3 or TRBV12-4 to TRBJ2-7, with no clear D. The CDR3 runs 13 residues. Trimming pared 6 bases from V and 2 bases from J, leaving 11 bases between. In nucleotides, the CDR3 is TGTGCCAGCAGCCCCTACACCGCCTACGAGCAGTACTTC. It encodes CASSPYTAYEQYF.

The chain uses TRBV6-1 and TRBJ1-5; D is ambiguous. Trimming took 3 bases from V and 6 from J, leaving 12 bases between them. Germline V lookup: CDR1 MNHNS, CDR2 SASEGT. The CDR3 sequence is 14 residues long. The DNA for the CDR3 is TGTGCCAGCAGTGAGCGGGAACGGGTTCAGCCCCAGCATTTT. This translates into CASSERERVQPQHF.

The V gene is TRBV7-9, the J gene TRBJ2-5; no clear D. The germline gives CDR1 SEHNR, CDR2 FQNEAQ (reference sequence). The CDR3 is 12 amino acids. V shed 0 bases and J shed 6 bases, with 5 bases lying between them. CDR3 region: CASSLASQTQYF. Written as DNA, the CDR3 is TGTGCCAGCAGCTTAGCAAGTCAGACCCAGTACTTC. The full variable domain, with the rest looked up from reference TRBV7-9 and TRBJ2-5, is DTGVSQNPRHKITKRGQNVTFRCDPISEHNRLYWYRQTLGQGPEFLTYFQNEAQLEKSRLLSDRFSAERPKGSFSTLEIQRTEQGDSAMYLCASSLASQTQYFGPGTRLLVL.

V usage is TRBV12-3 or TRBV12-4 and J usage is TRBJ1-2, with D possibly matching TRBD1 (6 bases). The CDR3 consists of 13 residues. V gave up 0 bases and J gave up 7 bases, with 9 bases separating them. In DNA form, the CDR3 reads TGTGCCAGCAGTTTAGCGGGGGCGGGTGGCTACACCTTC. This sequence encodes CASSLAGAGGYTF.

CDR3: CASSAYVGGNEQFF. CDR3 in DNA: TGTGCCAGCAGCGCTTACGTCGGCGGCAATGAGCAGTTCTTC. The rearrangement links TRBV6-4 to TRBJ2-1; D is ambiguous. This CDR3 region has 14 residues. V was clipped by 6 bases and J by 6 bases, with 15 bases between them. Germline V gene sequence: CDR1 MRHNA, CDR2 SNTAGT.

The chain links TRBV7-8 to TRBJ1-4, with D hard to call. V was cut by 2 bases and J by 8 bases, with 18 bases left in between. The CDR3 is made up of 16 amino acids. Looked up from germline, CDR1 is SGHVS and CDR2 is FQNEAQ. The DNA of the CDR3 is TGTGCCAGCAGCTTACGCCAGATGGGTGTGTGGGAAAAACTGTTTTTT. Protein sequence: CASSLRQMGVWEKLFF.